This record concerns one T cell receptor (beta chain) sequence. The data were obtained in a study of T-cell reconstitution after alpha-beta-depleted transplantation in children. The CDR3 has 15 amino acids. The V gene lost 2 bases and the J gene lost 4 bases, with 12 bases spanning the gap. Germline CDR1 SGHTA, CDR2 FQGNSA. Library preparation (for TCRbeta) was performed with unique molecular identifiers. TCRdb re-analysed the PCR reads in MiXCR, keeping a single row per CDR3 protein. The sample carries roughly 500,000 distinct CDR3 sequences, roughly 18% recorded once. This TCR came from a human donor who donated a stem cell graft to a child with acute lymphoblastic leukemia. The input for sequencing was PBMCs from the stem cell graft donor, taken from the stem cell graft. This rearrangement joins TRBV7-2 to TRBJ2-1; TRBD2 might be the D (5 bases). CDR3 protein: CASSLTGWGYNEQFF. The CDR3 DNA reads as TGTGCCAGCAGCTTAACGGGGTGGGGTTACAATGAGCAGTTCTTC.